This T cell receptor beta chain was obtained from a study of blood T cell repertoires in COVID-19. Across the study: The United States, Italy and Spain were the sources of the acute and convalescent COVID-19 samples. PBMCs, B-cell-depleted T cells, or T cells provided the cDNA or gDNA that made up the material.

Authors' processing steps: Nucleated cell number was recorded as an estimate derived from reference gene primer amplification. Generated by immunoSEQ multiplex PCR, the TCRdb table keeps only in-frame clones and is missing some. For V, J and clone size, that table is used; D and trimming come from the DNA. Of approximately 110,000 clones listed, roughly 85% are singletons. This receptor was obtained from a man aged 35 to 55 with acute or convalescent COVID-19. Sequencing was done on a sample of peripheral blood.

CDR3 sequence: CASSLSTGSQETQYF. The CDR3 DNA reads as TGTGCCAGCAGCTTATCGACAGGGTCCCAAGAGACCCAGTACTTC. The chain has TRBV7-3 and TRBJ2-5, with 7 bases that match TRBD1. Trimming took 2 bases from V and 1 from J; bases not matched to a gene: 4. From germline, CDR1 is SGHTA and CDR2 FQGTGA. The CDR3 sequence is 15 residues long.